This T cell receptor beta chain was retrieved from a study of shared T cell receptors in the human thymus. The method was immunoSEQ multiplex PCR; TCRdb's version includes in-frame clones alone and lacks a portion of them. This table holds 450,000 to 650,000 clones, about four fifths found once. V shed 3 bases, J shed 5 bases, and the junction held 4 bases outside the gene matches. The CDR3 extends over 14 amino acids. The germline V gene encodes CDR1 MNHEY and CDR2 SMNVEV (reference sequence). This sample also belongs to another study, concerning human thymus T cells. From that paper: It was from resections taken during corrective heart surgery that the thymus tissue came.

The chain links TRBV27 to TRBJ2-7, with 10 bases that match TRBD2. The sequenced material came from thymocytes. The receptor comes from a boy in the first two years of life with a congenital heart defect. CDR3 sequence reads: CASSFRLAGDEQYF. DNA of the CDR3: TGTGCCAGCAGTTTCCGTCTAGCGGGAGACGAGCAGTACTTC.